The 22 T cell receptor beta chains in this list originate from one sample, sequenced in a study of blood T cell repertoires in COVID-19. Only in-frame clones appear in the TCRdb table, and some are missing; sequencing was by immunoSEQ multiplex PCR. Here the sample spans 250,000 to 350,000 clones, 80% to 90% being singletons. The sample consisted of PBMCs or T cells enriched from blood (not recorded which). These receptors came from a woman aged 25-40 years who had recovered from COVID-19.

The chain uses TRBV20-1 and TRBJ2-7, with unresolved D. Germline assignment: CDR1 DFQATT and CDR2 SNEGSKA (reference sequence). The V gene lost 6 bases and the J gene lost 6 bases, with 9 bases spanning the gap. The CDR3 contains 10 residues. CDR3 amino acids: CSASRGEQYF. Written as DNA, the CDR3 is TGCAGTGCGTCCAGAGGCGAGCAGTACTTC.

The J gene is TRBJ2-2, the V gene TRBV7-2; the match to TRBD2 covers 8 bases. Germline assignment: CDR1 SGHTA and CDR2 FQGNSA. The CDR3 contains 16 residues. With V trimmed by 2 bases and J by 0 bases, 2 bases remained unmatched. CDR3 DNA sequence: TGTGCCAGCAGCTTAATCGGGGGGGCGAACACCGGGGAGCTGTTTTTT. It translates to CASSLIGGANTGELFF.

The chain couples TRBV7-9 to TRBJ2-7; D not resolved. V gave up 4 bases and J gave up 2 bases, with 6 bases separating them. This CDR3 has 12 residues. Germline V gene lookup returns CDR1 SEHNR and CDR2 FQNEAQ (reference sequence). The CDR3, as DNA: TGTGCCAGCAGCTCGCGAGCCTACGAGCAGTACTTC. It encodes CASSSRAYEQYF.

The V and J genes are TRBV29-1 and TRBJ2-5; TRBD1 might be the D (5 bases). This CDR3 contains 12 residues. Trimming pared 4 bases from V and 5 bases from J, leaving 11 bases between. Per germline, CDR1 SQVTM and CDR2 ANQGSEA. The CDR3 here is CSVGRGSETQYF. CDR3 nucleotide sequence: TGCAGCGTTGGAAGGGGCTCGGAGACCCAGTACTTC.

This chain links TRBV2 with TRBJ1-5; 7 bases match TRBD1. The CDR3 covers 15 residues. Per germline, CDR1 SNHLY and CDR2 FYNNEI. Trimming cost V 4 bases and J 2 bases; bases outside gene matches: 5. The CDR3 bases are TGTGCCAGCAGTGCTTCAGGGGGTGGCAATCAGCCCCAGCATTTT. It encodes CASSASGGGNQPQHF.

The chain combines TRBV3-1 (or the pseudogene TRBV3-2) with TRBJ1-3, with TRBD1 matching 7 bases. CDR3 length: 16 amino acids. V trimming: 3 bases; J trimming: 3 bases; junction bases outside the gene matches: 8. In germline, CDR1 is LGHDT, CDR2 YNNKEL (reference sequence). In DNA form, the CDR3 reads TGTGCCAGCAGCCATAGGGTGACAGGGAATGGAAACACCATATATTTT. Its protein product is CASSHRVTGNGNTIYF.

The rearrangement links TRBV27 to TRBJ2-7, with D possibly being TRBD2 (5 bases). CDR1 MNHEY and CDR2 SMNVEV come from the germline V gene (reference sequence). This CDR3 region has 13 residues. Deletions cut 5 bases from V and 2 bases from J, with 10 bases between. CDR3 residues: CASSRPGTYEQYF. In DNA, the CDR3 is TGTGCCAGCAGTCGCCCCGGGACCTACGAGCAGTACTTC.

The chain carries TRBV2 and TRBJ1-1, with 9 bases lining up with TRBD1. Germline values: CDR1 SNHLY, CDR2 FYNNEI. The CDR3 covers 16 residues. J gave up 4 bases and V 2 bases, and 8 bases lay outside the gene matches. The chain's CDR3 is CASSELGQGRTTEAFF. CDR3 DNA sequence: TGTGCCAGCAGTGAATTGGGACAGGGTAGGACCACTGAAGCTTTCTTT.

Of note for this clone: Other nucleotide sequences from this sample produce the same CDR3. V gene TRBV7-9 combines with J gene TRBJ1-1; D is uncertain. Trimming stripped 2 bases from V and 3 bases from J, with 7 bases between. Germline V gene sequence: CDR1 SEHNR, CDR2 FQNEAQ (reference sequence). The CDR3 contains 13 residues. The CDR3 loop reads CASSLTGDTEAFF. The CDR3 DNA reads as TGTGCCAGCAGCTTAACCGGGGACACTGAAGCTTTCTTT.

The chain has TRBV4-1 and TRBJ2-1, with D possibly matching TRBD1 (5 bases). Germline assignment: CDR1 MGHRA and CDR2 YSYEKL. The CDR3 sequence is 12 residues long. Trimming cost V 2 bases and J 8 bases, with 7 bases left between them. DNA of the CDR3: TGCGCCAGCAGCCAAATAGGGGATGAGCAGTTCTTC. As protein: CASSQIGDEQFF.

This clone has a single count. The chain is built from TRBV7-9 and TRBJ2-7; no clear D gene. The V end was cut by 9 bases, the J end by 1 base, with 16 bases between. There are 14 residues in the CDR3. CDR1 is SEHNR, CDR2 FQNEAQ, per germline (reference sequence). CDR3 region: CASWIQARSYEQYF. CDR3 DNA sequence: TGTGCCAGTTGGATTCAGGCCCGTTCCTACGAGCAGTACTTC.

The CDR3 DNA is TGTGCCAGCAGTTACAGGACTAGCGGGAGGCTTCTCTACGAGCAGTACTTC. This translates into CASSYRTSGRLLYEQYF. The rearrangement joins TRBV28 to TRBJ2-7, with TRBD2 identical over 14 bases. The CDR3 loop spans 17 amino acids. Trimming at V came to 4 bases and at J to 3 bases, leaving 8 bases not matched to a gene. Per germline, CDR1 MDHEN and CDR2 SYDVKM.

This clone was picked up a small number of times. In nucleotides, the CDR3 is TGTGCCAGCAGTGAGCGGCGCACAGATACGCAGTATTTT. This codes for CASSERRTDTQYF. The chain joins TRBV28 to TRBJ2-3; TRBD2 might be the D (5 bases). CDR1 and CDR2 from the germline V gene are MDHEN and SYDVKM. Trimming took off 5 bases at V and 1 base at J, with 7 bases between the two ends. CDR3 length: 13 amino acids. The variable domain in full, with the rest retrieved from reference TRBV28 and TRBJ2-3, is DVKVTQSSRYLVKRTGEKVFLECVQDMDHENMFWYRQDPGLGLRLIYFSYDVKMKEKGDIPEGYSVSREKKERFSLILESASTNQTSMYLCASSERRTDTQYFGPGTRLTVL.

V usage is TRBV6-1 and J usage is TRBJ2-7; D perhaps matches TRBD1 (6 bases). Trimming took off 3 bases at V and 1 base at J, with 13 bases between the two ends. Germline loops: CDR1 MNHNS, CDR2 SASEGT. The CDR3 totals 15 residues. The chain's CDR3 is CASSERDRTSYEQYF. The CDR3 coding sequence is TGTGCCAGCAGTGAGAGAGACAGGACTTCCTACGAGCAGTACTTC.

The chain links TRBV2 to TRBJ2-7; maybe TRBD2 (7 bases). CDR3 length: 15 residues. Germline lookup yields CDR1 SNHLY and CDR2 FYNNEI. V lost 7 bases and J lost 0, with 16 bases in between. The CDR3: CASTGGGADSYEQYF. CDR3 bases: TGTGCCAGCACGGGGGGCGGGGCGGACTCCTACGAGCAGTACTTC.

The chain joins TRBV5-4 to TRBJ2-7; 9 bases align to TRBD1. The CDR3 runs to 14 residues. Germline V gene data show CDR1 as SGHNT and CDR2 as YYREEE (reference sequence). V was pared by 0 bases and J by 6 bases, with 4 bases of the junction left unmatched. The CDR3 nucleotides read TGTGCCAGCAGCTTGGGGACAGGGGCGGTCGAGCAGTACTTC. Its translation is CASSLGTGAVEQYF. Combining the CDR3 with reference TRBV5-4 and TRBJ2-7 gives the whole variable domain ETGVTQSPTHLIKTRGQQVTLRCSSQSGHNTVSWYQQALGQGPQFIFQYYREEENGRGNFPPRFSGLQFPNYSSELNVNALELDDSALYLCASSLGTGAVEQYFGPGTRLTVT.

The rearrangement joins TRBV24-1 to TRBJ2-2; D is unclear. Trimming pared 9 bases from V and 7 bases from J, leaving 11 bases between. The CDR3 sequence is 12 residues long. Germline CDR1 is KGHDR and CDR2 is SFDVKD. This CDR3 reads CATSRRLGELFF. For the CDR3, the DNA is TGTGCCACCTCCAGGCGCCTCGGGGAGCTGTTTTTT.

Details on this clone: One end of the junction varies from germline; a read error may be responsible. The chain joins TRBV19 to TRBJ2-3; 8 bases line up with TRBD1. Germline V gene data show CDR1 as LNHDA and CDR2 as SQIVND (reference sequence). This CDR3 is 15 amino acids long. The CDR3 loop is CASSIGQGSTDTQYF. The DNA of the CDR3 is TGTGCCAGTAGCATAGGACAGGGCTCCACAGATACGCAGTATTTT.

The V and J genes are TRBV10-3 and TRBJ1-1; D gene unclear. This CDR3 region has 19 residues. CDR1 and CDR2 (germline): ENHRY, SYGVKD. Between the trimmed V and J ends, which lost 1 base and 0 bases, there was a span of 21 bases. For the CDR3, the DNA is TGTGCCATCAGTGAGTTCGCTTGGGTGCGGAGGAATTTGAACACTGAAGCTTTCTTT. This translates into CAISEFAWVRRNLNTEAFF.

The chain uses TRBV28 and TRBJ2-4; tentative D call: TRBD1 (6 bases). In germline, CDR1 is MDHEN, CDR2 SYDVKM. The V gene lost 6 bases and the J gene lost 1 base, with 19 bases spanning the gap. The CDR3 covers 17 residues. The CDR3 DNA follows: TGTGCCAGCAGGGGCAGGGGTTTTAGTTCGGCCAAAAACATTCAGTACTTC. Translated: CASRGRGFSSAKNIQYF.

The rearrangement links TRBV5-1 to TRBJ2-1, with D perhaps TRBD2 (5 bases). CDR1 is SGHRS, CDR2 YFSETQ, per germline. The CDR3 loop spans 15 amino acids. Trimming cost V 0 bases and J 5 bases, with 12 bases left between them. As DNA, the CDR3 is TGCGCCAGCAGCTTGGGCGGCGGGTCCCACAATGAGCAGTTCTTC. This codes for CASSLGGGSHNEQFF.

The chain employs TRBV7-2 and TRBJ2-2; 13 nucleotides line up with TRBD2. Per the germline V gene, CDR1 is SGHTA and CDR2 is FQGNSA. Germline trimming cut 5 bases from V and 4 bases from J; bases unmatched to any gene: 7. The CDR3 extends over 17 amino acids. The CDR3 protein is CASSRTSGGSSTGELFF. CDR3 bases: TGTGCCAGCAGCAGGACTAGCGGGGGCTCGTCCACCGGGGAGCTGTTTTTT.